These 21 T cell receptor beta chains were all obtained from the same sample, sequenced in a study of blood T cell repertoires in COVID-19. Sequencing was performed with immunoSEQ multiplex PCR; in TCRdb, only in-frame clones are kept and a portion is missing. In the table there are about 60,000 clones, 82% of which are singletons. Sequences were obtained from peripheral blood. The receptor source for this set is a man between 60 and 75 years old with acute or convalescent COVID-19.

This chain joins TRBV5-8 and TRBJ2-5, with 16 bases lining up with TRBD2. This CDR3 comprises 17 residues. From germline, CDR1 is SGHTS and CDR2 YDEGEE. J lost 3 bases, V lost 4 bases, and 6 bases had no gene match. The CDR3 region is CASSMGLAGGIKETQYF. The CDR3 region has the DNA TGTGCCAGCAGCATGGGACTAGCGGGGGGGATAAAAGAGACCCAGTACTTC.

The chain carries TRBV15 and TRBJ1-5; the D is unclear. Germline V CDR1 and CDR2: LNHNV, YYDKDF (reference sequence). The CDR3 covers 16 residues. The V and J ends lost 0 bases and 6 bases respectively, with 15 bases between them. The CDR3 DNA is TGTGCCACCAGCAGAGATTTCAGGTTCGGGGTTCAGCCCCAGCATTTT. Amino acids: CATSRDFRFGVQPQHF.

This clone has a handful of counts. The chain has TRBV10-3 and TRBJ1-2; D is unclear. CDR3 size: 13 residues. Trimming shortened V by 8 bases and J by 2 bases, and 12 bases separated the two germline ends. Germline V lookup: CDR1 ENHRY, CDR2 SYGVKD. The DNA of the CDR3 is TGTGCCATCGCTCCCTCGGGGAACTATGGCTACACCTTC. This translates into CAIAPSGNYGYTF.

The V call is TRBV11-2, the J call TRBJ2-7; D gene uncertain. Trimming pared 5 bases from V and 4 bases from J, leaving 9 bases between. Germline V gives CDR1 SGHAT, CDR2 FQNNGV. CDR3 size: 12 residues. The CDR3 bases are TGTGCCAGCAGCCCCGCAGAATACGAGCAGTACTTC. Its translation is CASSPAEYEQYF.

The rearrangement uses TRBV6-2 or TRBV6-3 and TRBJ2-2; 9 bases are shared with TRBD1. The CDR3 has 14 amino acids. The junction had 4 bases not matched to a gene; V was cut back by 5 bases and J by 6 bases. Germline values: CDR1 MNHEY, CDR2 SVGEGT. The DNA for the CDR3 is TGTGCCAGCAGTATACAGGGGGCCGCCGGGGAGCTGTTTTTT. It is translated as CASSIQGAAGELFF.

This chain links TRBV29-1 with TRBJ2-1; TRBD1 aligns across 10 bases. The CDR3 length is 22 residues. CDR1 SQVTM and CDR2 ANQGSEA come from the germline V gene. Germline trimming cut 6 bases from V and 1 base from J; bases unmatched to any gene: 27. The CDR3 DNA follows: TGCAGCGTCGTCCCGGGGTTAGGATGGACAGGGGGACACTCTTGGTCCTACAATGAGCAGTTCTTC. Amino acid sequence: CSVVPGLGWTGGHSWSYNEQFF.

The chain links TRBV19 to TRBJ1-5, with D perhaps TRBD1 (6 bases). CDR3 length: 12 amino acids. V was clipped by 6 bases and J by 4 bases, with 7 bases between them. Germline V gives CDR1 LNHDA, CDR2 SQIVND (reference sequence). CDR3 protein: CASSTGNQPQHF. CDR3 nucleotides: TGTGCCAGTAGCACAGGGAATCAGCCCCAGCATTTT.

The chain employs TRBV4-1 and TRBJ2-3, with TRBD1 identical over 9 bases. Germline loops: CDR1 MGHRA, CDR2 YSYEKL. The CDR3 consists of 19 residues. V gave up 0 bases and J gave up 4 bases; unmatched junction bases: 14. For the CDR3, the DNA is TGCGCCAGCAGCCAAGATCCCTTGTCGGGGACAGGGTTTCCAGATACGCAGTATTTT. It encodes CASSQDPLSGTGFPDTQYF.

This chain uses TRBV5-6 with TRBJ1-6; no clear D. Germline CDR1 SGHDT, CDR2 YYEEEE. There are 14 residues in the CDR3. With 5 bases removed from V and 0 bases from J, the gap between germline ends came to 6 bases. The CDR3 is CASSRSSYNSPLHF. CDR3 sequence (DNA): TGTGCCAGCAGTCGCAGCTCCTATAATTCACCCCTCCACTTT.

This chain joins TRBV5-4 and TRBJ1-1, with D possibly being TRBD1 (6 bases). Germline V gene sequence: CDR1 SGHNT, CDR2 YYREEE (reference sequence). The length of the CDR3 is 13 residues. Trimming took off 7 bases at V and 1 base at J, with 11 bases between the two ends. In DNA, the CDR3 is TGTGCCAGCCAGTCACAGGGGAACACTGAAGCTTTCTTT. This sequence encodes CASQSQGNTEAFF.

This clone was detected only a few times. V gene TRBV30 combines with J gene TRBJ1-5; perhaps TRBD1 as D (5 bases). The CDR3 extends over 13 amino acids. V lost 5 bases and J 6 bases, leaving 14 bases between the germline ends. Germline V lookup: CDR1 GTSNPN, CDR2 SVGIG (reference sequence). The CDR3 is CAWSEEGIQPQHF. The CDR3 coding sequence is TGTGCCTGGTCGGAGGAGGGGATTCAGCCCCAGCATTTT.

This clone has a handful of counts. This CDR3 is CASSLGSTGELFF. CDR3 DNA sequence: TGTGCCAGCAGCTTGGGCAGTACCGGGGAGCTGTTTTTT. This chain joins TRBV5-4 and TRBJ2-2; D is ambiguous. Germline loops: CDR1 SGHNT, CDR2 YYREEE (reference sequence). The V and J ends lost 0 bases and 5 bases respectively, with 5 bases between them. CDR3 size: 13 residues.

The chain joins TRBV2 to TRBJ1-3; unclear D gene. CDR3 size: 14 residues. V was shortened by 3 bases and J by 6 bases, with 12 bases between the two germline ends. CDR1 is SNHLY and CDR2 is FYNNEI in the germline V gene. As DNA, the CDR3 is TGTGCCAGCAGTGAGACTACCTGGGAAAACACCATATATTTT. Translating gives CASSETTWENTIYF.

The rearrangement joins TRBV6-5 to TRBJ2-7, with 7 bases fitting TRBD1. CDR3 length equals 12 residues. V dropped 8 bases and J dropped 3; count of bases not matched to a gene: 4. CDR1 and CDR2 from the germline V gene are MNHEY and SVGAGI. The DNA of the CDR3 is TGTGCCAGCGGCCGGGACAGCTACGAGCAGTACTTC. Amino acid sequence: CASGRDSYEQYF.

The chain has TRBV7-9 and TRBJ2-2; TRBD1 matches at 7 bases. V dropped 3 bases and J dropped 6; count of bases not matched to a gene: 10. Germline lookup yields CDR1 SEHNR and CDR2 FQNEAQ (reference sequence). The CDR3 covers 16 residues. Here the CDR3 reads CASSFVTGTASGELFF. Here the CDR3 DNA reads TGTGCCAGCAGCTTTGTGACAGGGACGGCGTCCGGGGAGCTGTTTTTT. Combining the CDR3 with reference TRBV7-9 and TRBJ2-2 gives the whole variable domain DTGVSQNPRHKITKRGQNVTFRCDPISEHNRLYWYRQTLGQGPEFLTYFQNEAQLEKSRLLSDRFSAERPKGSFSTLEIQRTEQGDSAMYLCASSFVTGTASGELFFGEGSRLTVL.

This rearrangement joins TRBV2 to TRBJ1-2, with D possibly being TRBD1 (5 bases). V was pared by 2 bases and J by 8 bases, with 15 bases between. Germline V gene lookup returns CDR1 SNHLY and CDR2 FYNNEI. CDR3 length: 14 amino acids. The CDR3: CASSESSGTGGYTF. The CDR3 nucleotides read TGTGCCAGCAGTGAATCGTCAGGGACTGGAGGCTACACCTTC.

The chain joins TRBV3-1 (or the pseudogene TRBV3-2) to TRBJ1-5; 7 bases map to TRBD1. V was clipped by 10 bases and J by 4 bases; unmatched bases: 7. CDR3 length: 13 amino acids. The germline V gene has CDR1 LGHDT and CDR2 YNNKEL (reference sequence). In DNA form, the CDR3 reads TGTGCCACCACAAGGGACAGTAATCAGCCCCAGCATTTT. This codes for CATTRDSNQPQHF.

This clone was recorded a few times. This chain links TRBV10-1 with TRBJ1-1, with TRBD1 matching 8 bases. Germline V gene sequence: CDR1 WNHNN, CDR2 SYGVQD (reference sequence). The CDR3 is 16 residues long. The junction had 7 bases not matched to a gene; V was cut back by 4 bases and J by 0 bases. The CDR3 DNA is TGCGCCAGCAGTGGGGCAGGGGGCCTCATGAACACTGAAGCTTTCTTT. Amino acid sequence: CASSGAGGLMNTEAFF.

This chain connects TRBV6-5 to TRBJ1-3; 7 bases line up with TRBD1. The J segment lost 8 bases and the V segment lost 6 bases, leaving 10 bases of the junction unmatched. CDR3 length equals 14 residues. Germline CDR1 reads MNHEY; CDR2 reads SVGAGI. CDR3 in amino acids: CASSRLRGQDTIYF. Here the CDR3 DNA reads TGTGCCAGCAGCCGACTAAGGGGGCAGGACACCATATATTTT.

CDR3 sequence reads: CASSLGVLSYNEQFF. CDR3 in DNA: TGTGCCAGCAGCTTAGGGGTCCTATCCTACAATGAGCAGTTCTTC. V gene TRBV5-4 combines with J gene TRBJ2-1, with D tentatively TRBD1 (5 bases). The CDR3 is made up of 15 amino acids. The germline V gene has CDR1 SGHNT and CDR2 YYREEE (reference sequence). The V gene lost 2 bases and the J gene lost 1 base, with 10 bases spanning the gap.

This clone is medium-sized by share. The gene calls are TRBV10-3 and TRBJ2-2; 10 nucleotides align to TRBD1. Looked up from germline, CDR1 is ENHRY and CDR2 is SYGVKD. This CDR3 spans 17 amino acids. V lost 2 bases, J lost 1 base, and 4 bases stayed unmatched. This CDR3 reads CAISEPRDRGNTGELFF. The CDR3 nucleotides read TGTGCCATCAGTGAGCCTAGGGACAGGGGGAACACCGGGGAGCTGTTTTTT.